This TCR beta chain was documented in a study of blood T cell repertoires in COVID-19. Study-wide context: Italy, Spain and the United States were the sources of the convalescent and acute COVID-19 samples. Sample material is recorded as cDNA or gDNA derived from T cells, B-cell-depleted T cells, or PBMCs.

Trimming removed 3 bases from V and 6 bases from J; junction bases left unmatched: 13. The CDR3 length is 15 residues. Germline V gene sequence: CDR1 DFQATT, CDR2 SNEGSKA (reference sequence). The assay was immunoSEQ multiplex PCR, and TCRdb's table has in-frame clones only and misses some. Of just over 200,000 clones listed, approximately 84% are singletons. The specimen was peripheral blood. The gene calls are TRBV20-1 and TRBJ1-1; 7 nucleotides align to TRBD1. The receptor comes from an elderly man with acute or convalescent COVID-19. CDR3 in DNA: TGCAGTGCTAGTCCGGGACAGCCGGTCGCCGCTGAAGCTTTCTTT. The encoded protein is CSASPGQPVAAEAFF.